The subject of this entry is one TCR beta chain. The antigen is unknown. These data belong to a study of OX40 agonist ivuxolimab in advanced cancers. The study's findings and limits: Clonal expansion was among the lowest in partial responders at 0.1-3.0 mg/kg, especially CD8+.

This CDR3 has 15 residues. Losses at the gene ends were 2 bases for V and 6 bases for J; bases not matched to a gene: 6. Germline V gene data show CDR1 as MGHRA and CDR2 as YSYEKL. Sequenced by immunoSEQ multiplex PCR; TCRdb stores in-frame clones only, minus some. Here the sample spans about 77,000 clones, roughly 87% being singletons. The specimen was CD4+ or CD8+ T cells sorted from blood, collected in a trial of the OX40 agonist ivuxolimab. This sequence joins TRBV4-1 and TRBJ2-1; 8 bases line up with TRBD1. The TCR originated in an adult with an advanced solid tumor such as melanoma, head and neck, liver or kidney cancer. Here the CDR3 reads CASSQRTGQGNEQFF. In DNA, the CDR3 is TGCGCCAGCAGCCAAAGGACAGGGCAGGGCAATGAGCAGTTCTTC.